Listed below are T cell receptor beta chains from one sample, sequenced in a study of neurological immune-mediated disorders. TCRdb called the 5' RACE reads again in MiXCR, with one record for every CDR3 protein. The sample lists roughly 56,000 distinct CDR3 sequences; 10% to 12% were seen once. The specimen was PBMCs. All receptors derive from a man aged 55 to 70 in good health. Each CDR3 is given with its conserved first and last residue. The D gene is left open where the match is weak. Size is stated for part of the rows, as once, few or many counts, or as a class when the clone is expanded.

>many|TRBV20-1|TRBJ2-1|16|-
CSALGLGSVGYNEQFF
TGCAGTGCTCTTGGGTTAGGGAGCGTAGGGTACAATGAGCAGTTCTTC
>-|TRBV20-1|TRBJ2-7|15|-
CSASRHSGAYQEQYF
TGCAGTGCTAGCCGACACTCGGGGGCCTACCAAGAGCAGTACTTC
>many|TRBV27|TRBJ2-1|13|-
CASSQTNYNEQFF
TGTGCCAGCAGCCAAACTAACTACAATGAGCAGTTCTTC
>many|TRBV4-3|TRBJ2-4|15|-
CASSQDRGAKNIQYF
TGCGCCAGCAGCCAAGATCGTGGGGCCAAAAACATTCAGTACTTC
>-|TRBV4-2|TRBJ2-1|10|-
CANSLHRDFF
TGTGCCAACAGCCTCCACCGGGACTTCTTC
>many|TRBV9|TRBJ2-1|16|TRBD1
CASSVEGQGTYNEQFF
TGTGCCAGCAGCGTAGAGGGACAGGGGACCTACAATGAGCAGTTCTTC
>many|TRBV5-6|TRBJ1-3|15|-
CASSTGRRSGNTIYF
TGTGCCAGCAGCACGGGACGCCGCTCTGGAAACACCATATATTTT
>many|TRBV5-1|TRBJ2-6|16|-
CASSLQGGAGANVLTF
TGCGCCAGCAGCTTGCAAGGGGGAGCTGGGGCCAACGTCCTGACTTTC
>many|TRBV10-3|TRBJ1-1|13|-
CAISRETNTEAFF
TGTGCCATCAGTAGGGAGACGAACACTGAAGCTTTCTTT
>many|TRBV20-1|TRBJ2-7|13|TRBD1
CSARQGLHYEQYF
TGCAGTGCCCGACAGGGTCTCCACTACGAGCAGTACTTC
>many|TRBV28|TRBJ2-7|13|-
CASSLRVSYEQYF
TGTGCCAGCAGTTTAAGGGTGTCCTACGAGCAGTACTTC
>many|TRBV7-8|TRBJ2-4|19|-
CASSLIGVLGQLAKNIQYF
TGTGCCAGCAGCCTAATCGGGGTCCTAGGACAGCTAGCCAAAAACATTCAGTACTTC
>many|TRBV20-1|TRBJ1-6|15|-
CSARDGALNGPPLHF
TGCAGTGCTAGAGACGGGGCCTTAAATGGGCCACCCCTCCACTTT
>many|TRBV20-1|TRBJ2-1|13|TRBD2
CSAYSGVNNEQFF
TGCAGTGCTTATAGCGGGGTAAACAATGAGCAGTTCTTC
>-|TRBV12-3/TRBV12-4|TRBJ1-2|16|TRBD1
CASSSTGAGGNYGYTF
TGTGCCAGCAGCTCGACAGGGGCTGGCGGTAACTATGGCTACACCTTC
>-|TRBV29-1|TRBJ2-7|13|-
CSVIPGSTYEQYF
TGCAGCGTTATCCCAGGGAGTACCTACGAGCAGTACTTC
>few|TRBV6-5|TRBJ2-1|12|-
CASSSQVGEQFF
TGTGCCTCCTCCTCCCAGGTGGGCGAGCAGTTCTTC
>many|TRBV20-1|TRBJ1-6|15|-
CSAIARRSDNSPLHF
TGCAGTGCTATCGCTAGACGGTCGGATAATTCACCCCTCCACTTT
>few|TRBV7-9|TRBJ2-6|19|TRBD2
CASSPKGLAGDSGANVLTF
TGTGCCAGCAGCCCCAAGGGACTAGCGGGGGACTCTGGGGCCAACGTCCTGACTTTC
>many|TRBV3-1|TRBJ1-2|12|-
CASSQVGSGYTF
TGTGCCAGCAGCCAAGTAGGGTCTGGCTACACCTTC
>many|TRBV7-2|TRBJ2-5|12|-
CASSTYQETQYF
TGTGCCAGCAGCACGTACCAAGAGACCCAGTACTTC
>-|TRBV12-3/TRBV12-4|TRBJ1-3|16|-
CASSYIDSGSGNTIYF
TGTGCCAGCAGTTATATCGACAGCGGCTCTGGAAACACCATATATTTT
>many|TRBV5-1|TRBJ1-5|14|-
CASSLGQGDQPQHF
TGCGCCAGCAGCTTAGGCCAGGGCGATCAGCCCCAGCATTTT
>many|TRBV18|TRBJ2-2|15|TRBD2
CASSPSSGNTGELFF
TGTGCCAGCTCACCATCTAGCGGAAACACCGGGGAGCTGTTTTTT
>many|TRBV12-3/TRBV12-4|TRBJ2-4|14|-
CASPGGTAGNIQYF
TGTGCCAGCCCCGGAGGGACCGCCGGAAACATTCAGTACTTC
>many|TRBV6-2/TRBV6-3|TRBJ2-7|14|-
CASSYIQRSYEQYF
TGTGCCAGCAGTTACATCCAGAGGTCCTACGAGCAGTACTTC
>many|TRBV20-1|TRBJ2-5|13|-
CSARGGGPETQYF
TGCAGTGCTAGAGGCGGGGGCCCAGAGACCCAGTACTTC
>-|TRBV27|TRBJ1-5|17|-
CASSLRQPVTFNQPQHF
TGTGCCAGCAGTCTAAGACAGCCCGTTACGTTCAATCAGCCCCAGCATTTT
>many|TRBV10-3|TRBJ2-3|14|-
CAISGTDFLDTQYF
TGTGCCATCAGTGGGACAGACTTCCTAGATACGCAGTATTTT
>many|TRBV12-3/TRBV12-4|TRBJ1-1|13|-
CASSLAGDTEAFF
TGTGCCAGCAGTTTAGCAGGGGACACTGAAGCTTTCTTT
>many|TRBV7-2|TRBJ2-4|16|TRBD1
CASSWDRGFSKNIQYF
TGTGCCAGCAGTTGGGACAGGGGTTTTTCCAAAAACATTCAGTACTTC
>many|TRBV5-1|TRBJ2-1|16|TRBD2
CASTLAGPGSYNEQFF
TGCGCCAGCACTCTAGCGGGGCCCGGCTCCTACAATGAGCAGTTCTTC
>many|TRBV6-2/TRBV6-3|TRBJ2-7|16|TRBD2
CASSYFGTSGAYEQYF
TGTGCCAGCAGTTACTTTGGGACTAGCGGAGCCTACGAGCAGTACTTC
>-|TRBV6-5|TRBJ2-2|14|-
CASSPTRVRGELFF
TGTGCCAGCAGCCCGACTAGGGTGCGCGGGGAGCTGTTTTTT
>many|TRBV12-3/TRBV12-4|TRBJ1-1|14|-
CASSLERGNTEAFF
TGTGCCAGCAGTTTAGAGCGGGGGAACACTGAAGCTTTCTTT
>many|TRBV5-5|TRBJ1-3|12|-
CASSQLGNTIYF
TGTGCCAGCAGCCAGCTGGGGAACACCATATATTTT
>many|TRBV30|TRBJ1-1|13|-
CAWGGSGDTEAFF
TGTGCCTGGGGAGGGTCGGGGGACACTGAAGCTTTCTTT
>many|TRBV7-9|TRBJ1-1|14|-
CASSLGQLNTEAFF
TGTGCCAGCAGCTTAGGGCAGTTGAACACTGAAGCTTTCTTT
>many|TRBV7-2|TRBJ1-2|15|TRBD1
CASSLDGQGVRGYTF
TGTGCCAGCAGCTTAGACGGACAGGGGGTGCGCGGCTACACCTTC
>many|TRBV5-1|TRBJ2-5|15|-
CASSSIPSKAETQYF
TGCGCCAGCAGCTCGATTCCCTCTAAGGCAGAGACCCAGTACTTC
>many|TRBV6-5|TRBJ2-2|15|-
CASSYNTDAGGELFF
TGTGCCAGCAGTTATAATACAGATGCGGGCGGGGAGCTGTTTTTT
>many|TRBV29-1|TRBJ2-1|15|-
CSVEGGGLTYNEQFF
TGCAGCGTTGAAGGGGGTGGTCTTACCTACAATGAGCAGTTCTTC
>many|TRBV9|TRBJ2-1|12|-
CASSPRYNEQFF
TGTGCCAGCAGCCCCCGTTACAATGAGCAGTTCTTC
>many|TRBV4-3|TRBJ2-5|15|TRBD1
CASSQEDRGHETQYF
TGCGCCAGCAGCCAAGAGGACAGGGGGCATGAGACCCAGTACTTC
>many|TRBV20-1|TRBJ2-5|13|-
CSARRAELETQYF
TGCAGTGCTAGACGTGCAGAACTAGAGACCCAGTACTTC
>many|TRBV5-1|TRBJ1-1|15|TRBD1
CASSLRTGGVTEAFF
TGCGCCAGCAGCTTGAGAACAGGGGGGGTTACTGAAGCTTTCTTT
>-|TRBV6-5|TRBJ2-7|13|-
CASSYSGCYEQYF
TGTGCCAGCAGTTACTCGGGGTGCTACGAGCAGTACTTC